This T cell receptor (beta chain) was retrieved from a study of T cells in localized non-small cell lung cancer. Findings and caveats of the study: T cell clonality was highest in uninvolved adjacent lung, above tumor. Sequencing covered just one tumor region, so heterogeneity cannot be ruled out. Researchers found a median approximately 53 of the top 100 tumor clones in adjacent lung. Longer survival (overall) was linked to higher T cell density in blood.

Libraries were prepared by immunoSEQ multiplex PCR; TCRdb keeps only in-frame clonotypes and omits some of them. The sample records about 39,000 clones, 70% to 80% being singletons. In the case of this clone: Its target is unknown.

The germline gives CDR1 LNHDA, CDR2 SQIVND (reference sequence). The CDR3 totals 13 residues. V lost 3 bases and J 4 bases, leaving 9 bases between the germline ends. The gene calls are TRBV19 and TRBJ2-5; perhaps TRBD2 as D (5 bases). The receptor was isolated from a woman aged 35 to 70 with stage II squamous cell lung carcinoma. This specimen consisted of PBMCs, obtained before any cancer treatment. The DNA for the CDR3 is TGTGCCAGTAGTATCGATGGAGGAGAGACCCAGTACTTC. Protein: CASSIDGGETQYF.